These 27 T cell receptor beta chains were sequenced from one sample in a study of long-term antiretroviral therapy in people with HIV (dated by TCRdb to about 2022). The immunoSEQ hsTCRB v3.0 assay was used at survey level resolution to sequence the TRB variable region. Imported from immuneACCESS, the table was reduced by TCRdb to in-frame sequences with V and J called. These copies leave out some clones; in studies compared against another copy, an unresolved V gene accounts for under half, and the cause of the remainder is not known. The sample contains about 48,000 clones, around 80% of them found a single time. Of the sample, roughly 3% is held by the ten largest clones. The material sequenced was unsorted PBMCs, taken 0.8 years after starting antiretroviral therapy. These receptors were taken from a woman aged 18-29 years with HIV.

The chain combines TRBV6-6 with TRBJ2-2; D unclear. Germline V CDR1 and CDR2: MNHNY, SVGAGI (reference sequence). Trimming cost V 2 bases and J 3 bases, with 4 bases left between them. The CDR3 has 13 residues. CDR3 bases: TGTGCCAGCAGTTACCCCTACACCGGGGAGCTGTTTTTT. It translates to CASSYPYTGELFF.

The rearrangement uses TRBV9 and TRBJ2-5; 8 nucleotides agree with TRBD1. Trimming took 4 bases from V and 5 from J; bases not matched to a gene: 7. From germline, CDR1 is SGDLS and CDR2 YYNGEE. The CDR3 contains 14 residues. The CDR3 protein is CASSTGQGWETQYF. The CDR3 region has the DNA TGTGCCAGCAGCACTGGACAGGGCTGGGAGACCCAGTACTTC.

The J gene is TRBJ1-1, the V gene TRBV27; maybe TRBD1 (6 bases). Trimming removed 6 bases from V and 1 base from J, with 12 bases in between. The germline V gene encodes CDR1 MNHEY and CDR2 SMNVEV (reference sequence). The CDR3 has 14 residues. As DNA, the CDR3 is TGTGCCAGCAGGCTAGGACAGACGAACACTGAAGCTTTCTTT. It encodes CASRLGQTNTEAFF.

The rearrangement links TRBV7-2 to TRBJ1-2; possible D gene TRBD1, 6 bases. Germline V gene data show CDR1 as SGHTA and CDR2 as FQGNSA. V lost 2 bases to trimming and J lost 3 bases, with 10 bases between them. The CDR3 loop spans 14 amino acids. CDR3 amino acids: CASSLNRVDYGYTF. The DNA of the CDR3 is TGTGCCAGCAGCTTAAACAGGGTGGACTATGGCTACACCTTC. Based on the CDR3 plus reference TRBV7-2 and TRBJ1-2, the full variable domain is GAGVSQSPSNKVTEKGKDVELRCDPISGHTALYWYRQSLGQGLEFLIYFQGNSAPDKSGLPSDRFSAERTGGSVSTLTIQRTQQEDSAVYLCASSLNRVDYGYTFGSGTRLTVV.

The genes are TRBV4-3 and TRBJ1-5; TRBD1 matches at 7 bases. The germline gives CDR1 LGHNA, CDR2 YSLEER. Germline trimming cut 1 base from V and 5 bases from J; bases unmatched to any gene: 5. CDR3 length: 15 amino acids. CDR3 residues: CASSQATGYDQPQHF. DNA for the CDR3: TGCGCCAGCAGCCAAGCGACAGGGTACGATCAGCCCCAGCATTTT.

The chain is built from TRBV28 and TRBJ2-3; D gene uncertain. The ends were cut back, 4 bases at V and 4 bases at J, with 15 bases in the middle. CDR1 and CDR2 (germline): MDHEN, SYDVKM. The CDR3 has 15 residues. The CDR3 nucleotides are TGTGCCAGCAGTTATCTTAAGAATAGTGCAGATACGCAGTATTTT. This gives the protein CASSYLKNSADTQYF.

The chain is built from TRBV10-3 and TRBJ2-2; possible D gene TRBD2, 6 bases. This CDR3 is built from 17 residues. Germline CDR1 and CDR2: ENHRY and SYGVKD. The V gene lost 0 bases and the J gene lost 5 bases, with 16 bases spanning the gap. The CDR3 is CAISESHNGGQTGELFF. The CDR3 coding sequence is TGTGCCATCAGTGAGTCTCATAACGGAGGGCAGACCGGGGAGCTGTTTTTT.

The J gene is TRBJ2-1, the V gene TRBV5-1, with 8 bases that match TRBD2. The V gene's germline CDR1 is SGHRS and CDR2 YFSETQ. Unmatched junction bases numbered 20, after V lost 3 bases and J lost 9 bases. CDR3 length equals 18 residues. The CDR3 reads CASSSLSESSGRSSEQFF. The DNA of the CDR3 is TGCGCCAGCAGCTCCCTATCCGAGTCCAGCGGGAGAAGTAGTGAGCAGTTCTTC.

The chain joins TRBV25-1 to TRBJ2-5; D is undetermined. Germline lookup yields CDR1 MGHDK and CDR2 SYGVNS. This CDR3 has 15 amino acids. Trimming pared 4 bases from V and 11 bases from J, leaving 23 bases between. CDR3 protein: CASSAYSPVSGEQYF. In DNA, the CDR3 is TGTGCCAGCAGTGCTTATTCTCCGGTCTCCGGAGAGCAGTACTTC.

This clone has only one observation. The rearrangement links TRBV11-3 to TRBJ2-1; D gene unclear. In germline, CDR1 is SGHNT, CDR2 YENEEA. This CDR3 is 15 amino acids long. With 1 base removed from V and 4 bases from J, the gap between germline ends came to 11 bases. The CDR3 bases are TGTGCCAGCAGCTTAGGGACCGACGGTTACAATGAGCAGTTCTTC. The encoded protein is CASSLGTDGYNEQFF.

The V call is TRBV11-1, the J call TRBJ2-4, with a possible D match to TRBD2 (6 bases). CDR1 and CDR2 (germline): SGHAT, FQDESV (reference sequence). This CDR3 region has 15 residues. V dropped 5 bases and J dropped 9 bases, with 20 bases sitting between them. The DNA of the CDR3 is TGTGCCAGCAGCGCAGCGCGGGGCCAATTAAGCATTCAGTACTTC. Translating gives CASSAARGQLSIQYF.

This clone came up once. The chain is built from TRBV5-6 and TRBJ2-7; D possibly corresponds to TRBD1 (6 bases). Germline loops: CDR1 SGHDT, CDR2 YYEEEE. The CDR3 has 15 residues. V lost 0 bases to trimming and J lost 0 bases, with 10 bases between them. In nucleotides, the CDR3 is TGTGCCAGCAGCTTGGGGACAGATTTCTCCTACGAGCAGTACTTC. Its protein product is CASSLGTDFSYEQYF.

The rearrangement links TRBV9 to TRBJ1-1; tentatively, D is TRBD1 (6 bases). This CDR3 has 15 amino acids. Per the germline V gene, CDR1 is SGDLS and CDR2 is YYNGEE. V gave up 0 bases and J gave up 5 bases, with 14 bases separating them. CDR3 sequence reads: CASSVEGDVDTEAFF. CDR3 bases: TGTGCCAGCAGCGTAGAGGGGGATGTGGATACTGAAGCTTTCTTT.

The V and J genes are TRBV7-3 and TRBJ2-1, with 14 bases identical to TRBD2. The ends lost 2 bases at V and 7 bases at J; junction bases unmatched: 7. Germline CDR1 is SGHTA and CDR2 is FQGTGA. The CDR3 runs to 17 residues. This CDR3 is CASSLGLAGGGENEQFF. The CDR3 region has the DNA TGTGCCAGCAGCTTAGGACTAGCGGGAGGAGGTGAGAATGAGCAGTTCTTC.

The V gene is TRBV6-5, the J gene TRBJ1-2; a weak D match, TRBD1 (6 bases). The CDR3 is made up of 14 amino acids. Trimming cost V 4 bases and J 6 bases, with 15 bases left between them. CDR1 and CDR2 from the germline V gene are MNHEY and SVGAGI. CDR3 DNA sequence: TGTGCCAGCAGTTCAATGGGGGGGGCGCATGGCTACACCTTC. It translates to CASSSMGGAHGYTF.

This clone came up once. The chain is built from TRBV7-9 and TRBJ2-7, with a weak D call TRBD2 (5 bases). V lost 3 bases and J 3 bases, leaving 12 bases between the germline ends. In germline, CDR1 is SEHNR, CDR2 FQNEAQ (reference sequence). This CDR3 is 14 amino acids long. In DNA, the CDR3 is TGTGCCAGCAGCTTTTCCGGACGGGGCTACGAGCAGTACTTC. Translation gives CASSFSGRGYEQYF.

The rearrangement joins TRBV7-3 to TRBJ2-6, with TRBD1 matching 10 bases. Germline loops: CDR1 SGHTA, CDR2 FQGTGA. V lost 6 bases to trimming and J lost 5 bases; unmatched junction nucleotides: 7. The CDR3 is 16 residues long. CDR3 residues: CASSLGTGVWANVLTF. The CDR3 bases are TGTGCCAGCAGTTTGGGGACAGGGGTCTGGGCCAACGTCCTGACTTTC.

In this sample, this clone turned up once. This chain uses TRBV28 with TRBJ2-2, with a possible D match to TRBD1 (6 bases). CDR1 MDHEN and CDR2 SYDVKM come from the germline V gene. Trimming took off 5 bases at V and 2 bases at J, with 12 bases between the two ends. The CDR3 consists of 15 residues. Here the CDR3 DNA reads TGTGCCAGCAGTCCCCCCAGGGGCAACACCGGGGAGCTGTTTTTT. This gives the protein CASSPPRGNTGELFF.

The chain has TRBV7-9 and TRBJ2-7; D is perhaps TRBD1 (5 bases). CDR3 length: 14 residues. Germline CDR1 reads SEHNR; CDR2 reads FQNEAQ (reference sequence). Trimming left V 4 bases short and J 2 bases short, with 12 bases between. As DNA, the CDR3 is TGTGCCAGCAGCTCCCCGACAGAACCCTACGAGCAGTACTTC. Its protein product is CASSSPTEPYEQYF.

The rearrangement joins TRBV6-5 to TRBJ1-2, with D maybe TRBD1 (5 bases). Trimming shortened V by 1 base and J by 0 bases, and 12 bases separated the two germline ends. Germline V gives CDR1 MNHEY, CDR2 SVGAGI. The CDR3 contains 16 residues. CDR3 coding DNA: TGTGCCAGCAGTTACTGGGGCGAGGGAGCTAACTATGGCTACACCTTC. Translated: CASSYWGEGANYGYTF.

V is TRBV14 and J is TRBJ1-4, with D possibly being TRBD1 (6 bases). V lost 0 bases to trimming and J lost 8 bases, with 13 bases between them. Germline assignment: CDR1 SGHDN and CDR2 FVKESK. The CDR3 contains 15 residues. The CDR3 DNA sequence: TGTGCCAGCAGCCAAGATGGAGGGGGAAGGGAAAAACTGTTTTTT. As protein: CASSQDGGGREKLFF.

The rearrangement uses TRBV11-3 and TRBJ2-2; D tentatively fits TRBD1 or TRBD2 (5 bases each). CDR3 length: 13 amino acids. V was clipped by 1 base and J by 6 bases, with 6 bases between them. Germline lookup yields CDR1 SGHNT and CDR2 YENEEA. The chain's CDR3 is CASSLVGAGELFF. DNA for the CDR3: TGTGCCAGCAGCTTAGTGGGGGCCGGGGAGCTGTTTTTT.

On this clone itself: In the same sample, other DNA sequences code for this CDR3. The CDR3 DNA follows: TGTGCCAGCAGTTACGAGCAGTACTTC. Protein sequence: CASSYEQYF. The chain has TRBV6-1 and TRBJ2-7, with unresolved D. V shed 5 bases and J shed 4 bases, with 0 bases lying between them. This CDR3 is built from 9 residues. The germline CDR1 and CDR2 sequences are MNHNS and SASEGT.

The chain recombines TRBV25-1 with TRBJ2-7; D unclear. Germline CDR1 is MGHDK and CDR2 is SYGVNS. V was clipped by 11 bases and J by 4 bases, with 15 bases between them. This CDR3 region has 12 residues. In DNA, the CDR3 is TGTGCCTCTTCCCCCGATGTTTACGAGCAGTACTTC. Its translation: CASSPDVYEQYF.

CDR3 amino acids: CASTSWGGTYEQYF. The CDR3 region has the DNA TGTGCCAGCACCTCCTGGGGTGGAACCTACGAGCAGTACTTC. The chain couples TRBV28 to TRBJ2-7; D not certain. V gave up 7 bases and J gave up 2 bases, with 15 bases separating them. This CDR3 has 14 amino acids. Looked up from germline, CDR1 is MDHEN and CDR2 is SYDVKM. Full variable domain (missing parts from reference TRBV28 and TRBJ2-7): DVKVTQSSRYLVKRTGEKVFLECVQDMDHENMFWYRQDPGLGLRLIYFSYDVKMKEKGDIPEGYSVSREKKERFSLILESASTNQTSMYLCASTSWGGTYEQYFGPGTRLTVT.

The chain carries TRBV5-1 and TRBJ1-2, with 8 bases fitting TRBD1. The germline CDR1 and CDR2 sequences are SGHRS and YFSETQ. This CDR3 is 16 amino acids long. Trimming removed 1 base from V and 4 bases from J; junction bases left unmatched: 9. The CDR3 region has the DNA TGCGCCAGCAGCTTGCAGCGGACAGGGAGGGGCTATGGCTACACCTTC. Encoded protein: CASSLQRTGRGYGYTF.

V and J are TRBV5-4 and TRBJ2-4, with a weak D call TRBD2 (5 bases). The CDR3 is 16 amino acids. The germline CDR1 and CDR2 sequences are SGHNT and YYREEE (reference sequence). Trimming pared 6 bases from V and 4 bases from J, leaving 20 bases between. The CDR3: CASNDGVPSQKNIQYF. The CDR3 DNA reads TGTGCCAGCAACGATGGGGTACCTAGCCAAAAAAACATTCAGTACTTC.